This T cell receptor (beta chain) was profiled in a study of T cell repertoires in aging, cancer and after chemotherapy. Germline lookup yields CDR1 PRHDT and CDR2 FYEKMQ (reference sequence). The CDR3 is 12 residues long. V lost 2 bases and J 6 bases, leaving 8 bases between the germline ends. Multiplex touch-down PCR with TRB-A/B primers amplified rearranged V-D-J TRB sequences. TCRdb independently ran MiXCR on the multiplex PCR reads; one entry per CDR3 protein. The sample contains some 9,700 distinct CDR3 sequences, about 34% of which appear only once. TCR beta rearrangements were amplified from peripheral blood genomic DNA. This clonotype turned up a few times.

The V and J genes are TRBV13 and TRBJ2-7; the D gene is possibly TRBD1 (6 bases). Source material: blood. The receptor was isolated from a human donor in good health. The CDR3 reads CASSLRGGEQYF. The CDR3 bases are TGTGCCAGCAGCTTAAGAGGGGGCGAGCAGTACTTC.